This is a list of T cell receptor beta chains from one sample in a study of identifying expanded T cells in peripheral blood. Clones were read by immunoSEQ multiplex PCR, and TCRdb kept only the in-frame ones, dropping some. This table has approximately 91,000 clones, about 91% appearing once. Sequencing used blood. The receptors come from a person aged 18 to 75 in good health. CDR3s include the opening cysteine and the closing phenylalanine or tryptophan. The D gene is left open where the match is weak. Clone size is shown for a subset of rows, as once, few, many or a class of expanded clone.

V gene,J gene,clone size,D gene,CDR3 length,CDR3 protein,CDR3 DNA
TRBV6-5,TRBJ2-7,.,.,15,CASSYRVDSSYEQYF,TGTGCCAGCAGTTACCGGGTGGACAGCTCCTACGAGCAGTACTTC
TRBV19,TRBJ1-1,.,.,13,CASSFRGGTEAFF,TGTGCCAGTAGTTTCAGGGGAGGAACTGAAGCTTTCTTT
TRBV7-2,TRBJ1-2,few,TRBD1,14,CASSPSQGALGYTF,TGTGCCAGCAGCCCATCTCAGGGGGCGTTGGGCTACACCTTC
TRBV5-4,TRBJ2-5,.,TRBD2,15,CASSPGLGNQETQYF,TGTGCCAGCAGCCCGGGACTAGGGAACCAAGAGACCCAGTACTTC
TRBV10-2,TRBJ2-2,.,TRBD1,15,CASMKDRVITGELFF,TGCGCCAGCATGAAGGACAGGGTAATTACCGGGGAGCTGTTTTTT
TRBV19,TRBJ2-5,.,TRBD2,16,CASSSPLAGPQETQYF,TGTGCCAGTAGTTCGCCTCTAGCGGGACCCCAAGAGACCCAGTACTTC
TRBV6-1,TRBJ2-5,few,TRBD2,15,CASSGVAGGFETQYF,TGTGCCAGCAGTGGAGTAGCGGGGGGATTTGAGACCCAGTACTTC
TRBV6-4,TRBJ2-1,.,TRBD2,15,CASSKTSGEGDEQFF,TGTGCCAGTAGTAAGACTAGCGGGGAGGGCGATGAGCAGTTCTTC
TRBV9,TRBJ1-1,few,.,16,CASSVDGGGGGTEAFF,TGTGCCAGCAGCGTAGATGGGGGCGGCGGGGGGACTGAAGCTTTCTTT
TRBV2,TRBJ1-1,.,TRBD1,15,CASTRDGTENTEAFF,TGTGCCAGCACCAGGGACGGGACAGAGAACACTGAAGCTTTCTTT
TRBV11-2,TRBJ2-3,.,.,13,CASSFASTDTQYF,TGTGCCAGCAGCTTTGCGAGCACAGATACGCAGTATTTT
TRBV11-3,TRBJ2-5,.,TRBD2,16,CASSAGTSGSIETQYF,TGTGCCAGCAGCGCTGGGACTAGCGGGAGCATAGAGACCCAGTACTTC
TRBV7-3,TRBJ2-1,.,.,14,CASSLQPLYNEQFF,TGTGCCAGCAGCTTGCAACCACTCTACAATGAGCAGTTCTTC
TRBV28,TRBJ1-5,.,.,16,CASTIVQGTSNQPQHF,TGTGCCAGCACCATCGTACAGGGAACGAGCAATCAGCCCCAGCATTTT
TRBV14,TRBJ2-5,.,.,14,CASSQLTGQETQYF,TGTGCCAGCAGCCAACTGACTGGCCAAGAGACCCAGTACTTC
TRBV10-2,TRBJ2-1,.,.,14,CATSVAELYNEQFF,TGCGCCACCTCAGTAGCGGAACTATACAATGAGCAGTTCTTC
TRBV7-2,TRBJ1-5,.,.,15,CASSLTGEYNQPQHF,TGTGCCAGCAGCTTAACAGGCGAATACAATCAGCCCCAGCATTTT
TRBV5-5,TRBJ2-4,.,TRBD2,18,CASSLQQLAGGPGAIQYF,TGTGCCAGCAGCCTCCAGCAACTAGCGGGAGGGCCGGGGGCCATTCAGTACTTC
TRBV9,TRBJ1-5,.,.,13,CASSPEGIGPQHF,TGTGCCAGCAGCCCGGAGGGGATAGGACCCCAGCATTTT
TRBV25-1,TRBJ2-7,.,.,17,CASSPAAGTQSTYEQYF,TGTGCCAGCAGTCCCGCCGCCGGGACACAGTCGACCTACGAGCAGTACTTC
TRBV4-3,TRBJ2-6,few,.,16,CASSHDVSSGANVLTF,TGCGCCAGCAGCCACGACGTCTCTTCTGGGGCCAACGTCCTGACTTTC
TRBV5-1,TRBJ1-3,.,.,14,CASSPSVSGNTIYF,TGCGCCAGCAGCCCCTCGGTCTCTGGAAACACCATATATTTT
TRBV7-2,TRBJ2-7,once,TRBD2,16,CASSLVVTSGSYEQYF,TGTGCCAGCAGCTTAGTTGTGACTAGCGGGAGCTACGAGCAGTACTTC
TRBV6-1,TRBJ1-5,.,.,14,CASSSSDSPQPQHF,TGTGCCAGCAGTTCCTCTGACAGCCCTCAGCCCCAGCATTTT
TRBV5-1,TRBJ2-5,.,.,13,CASSSGGVETQYF,TGCGCCAGCAGCTCAGGGGGGGTTGAGACCCAGTACTTC
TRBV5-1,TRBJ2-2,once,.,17,CASSPKPEKRLAGELFF,TGCGCCAGCAGCCCCAAGCCGGAGAAAAGATTGGCCGGGGAGCTGTTTTTT
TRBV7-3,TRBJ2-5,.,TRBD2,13,CASSPSGQETQYF,TGTGCCAGCAGCCCTAGCGGGCAAGAGACCCAGTACTTC
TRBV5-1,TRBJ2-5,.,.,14,CASSLDQGQETQYF,TGCGCCAGCAGCTTGGACCAGGGCCAAGAGACCCAGTACTTC
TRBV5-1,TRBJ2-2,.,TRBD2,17,CASAGATTSENTGELFF,TGCGCCAGCGCCGGGGCCACGACTAGCGAGAACACCGGGGAGCTGTTTTTT
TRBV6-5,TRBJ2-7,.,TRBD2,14,CASSPSGESYEQYF,TGTGCCAGCAGCCCTAGCGGGGAATCCTACGAGCAGTACTTC
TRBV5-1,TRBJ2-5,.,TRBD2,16,CASSLVLAGAQETQYF,TGCGCCAGCAGCTTGGTGCTAGCGGGCGCCCAAGAGACCCAGTACTTC
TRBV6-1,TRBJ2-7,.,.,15,CASSAEGASSYEQYF,TGTGCCAGCAGTGCGGAGGGCGCAAGCTCCTACGAGCAGTACTTC
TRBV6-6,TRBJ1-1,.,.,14,CASILNSVETEAFF,TGTGCCAGCATTCTGAACTCGGTGGAAACTGAAGCTTTCTTT
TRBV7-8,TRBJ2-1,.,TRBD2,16,CASSSTGGPSYNEQFF,TGTGCCAGCAGTTCCACGGGAGGGCCCTCCTACAATGAGCAGTTCTTC
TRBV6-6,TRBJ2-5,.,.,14,CASSYSRGVETQYF,TGTGCCAGCAGTTACTCCCGCGGGGTGGAGACCCAGTACTTC
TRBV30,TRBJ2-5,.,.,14,CAWSGTRYQETQYF,TGTGCCTGGAGTGGCACACGATACCAAGAGACCCAGTACTTC
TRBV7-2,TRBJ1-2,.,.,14,CASSHRGGDYGYTF,TGTGCCAGCAGTCATCGGGGGGGCGACTATGGCTACACCTTC
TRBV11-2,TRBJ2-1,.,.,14,CASSLDLMVNEQFF,TGTGCCAGCAGCTTAGATCTGATGGTCAATGAGCAGTTCTTC
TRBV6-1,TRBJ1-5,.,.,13,CASQGYRSQPQHF,TGTGCCAGCCAAGGGTATCGGAGTCAGCCCCAGCATTTT